The rows below give T cell receptor beta chains drawn from one sample of a study of T-cell reconstitution after alpha-beta-depleted transplantation in children. TCRdb itself ran the PCR reads through MiXCR, one entry per CDR3 protein. The sample carries 600,000 to 800,000 distinct CDR3 sequences, about an eighth recorded once. This sample comprised PBMCs, obtained before TCRalphabeta/CD19-depleted stem cell transplant. These receptor sequences come from a girl aged 2-10 years with congenital amegakaryocytic thrombocytopenia, due to receive a stem cell transplant. CDR3s include the opening cysteine and the closing phenylalanine or tryptophan. The D gene is left open where the match is weak. Expanded clones get a size class; other rows say once, few or many, or leave the size out.

TRBV20-1	.	.	14	TRBJ1-5	CSAGTNRENQPQHF	TGCAGTGCTGGGACCAACAGGGAGAATCAGCCCCAGCATTTT
TRBV10-3	many	.	11	TRBJ2-4	CAISAGRIQYF	TGTGCCATCAGTGCAGGGAGGATTCAGTACTTC
TRBV7-9	few	TRBD1	16	TRBJ2-2	CASSLETGGNTGELFF	TGTGCCAGCAGCTTGGAAACAGGGGGGAACACCGGGGAGCTGTTTTTT
TRBV21-1	many	.	13	TRBJ2-3	CARYRLAGNTQYF	TGTGCCAGATATCGACTAGCGGGGAACACGCAGTATTTT
TRBV29-1	.	TRBD1	13	TRBJ2-5	CSVADRSPGAQYF	TGCAGCGTTGCGGACAGGAGTCCCGGGGCCCAGTACTTC
TRBV7-2	many	.	13	TRBJ1-3	CASSLGGEVTIYF	TGTGCCAGCAGCTTGGGGGGGGAAGTCACCATATATTTT
TRBV5-1	many	TRBD1	17	TRBJ1-3	CASSFEGSGTAYDTIYF	TGCGCCAGCAGCTTTGAGGGGTCCGGGACAGCTTACGACACCATATATTTT
TRBV29-1	.	TRBD1	14	TRBJ2-7	CSVGRQGFAGEQYF	TGCAGCGTTGGCCGACAGGGCTTCGCTGGCGAGCAGTACTTC
TRBV5-1	few	.	14	TRBJ1-6	CASSLEIGNSPLHF	TGCGCCAGCAGCTTGGAGATCGGCAATTCACCCCTCCACTTT
TRBV7-9	few	TRBD2	15	TRBJ2-2	CASSAIGRAWGELFF	TGTGCCAGCAGCGCTATCGGGAGGGCCTGGGGGGAGCTGTTTTTT
TRBV20-1	many	.	13	TRBJ2-5	CSARQGIGETQYF	TGCAGTGCTAGACAGGGGATCGGAGAGACCCAGTACTTC
TRBV20-1	once	.	13	TRBJ1-3	CSAFRPGPNTIYF	TGCAGTGCTTTCAGGCCAGGGCCGAACACCATATATTTT
TRBV14	.	TRBD2	17	TRBJ2-1	CASSGRKGLAGDYEQFF	TGTGCCAGCAGCGGGAGGAAGGGACTAGCGGGAGATTATGAGCAGTTCTTC
TRBV27	many	.	14	TRBJ2-1	CASSEWQAYNEQFF	TGTGCCAGCAGTGAGTGGCAGGCTTACAATGAGCAGTTCTTC
TRBV7-9	.	TRBD2	16	TRBJ2-1	CASSSRLAGGINEQFF	TGTGCCAGCAGCTCGAGACTAGCGGGAGGGATCAATGAGCAGTTCTTC
TRBV12-3/TRBV12-4	.	TRBD2	15	TRBJ2-1	CASSKIAGSYNEQFF	TGTGCCAGCAGCAAAATAGCGGGTTCCTACAATGAGCAGTTCTTC
TRBV5-1	.	.	12	TRBJ2-2	CASGPMTGELFF	TGCGCCAGCGGCCCTATGACCGGGGAGCTGTTTTTT
TRBV29-1	.	TRBD2	15	TRBJ2-7	CSVEVGTSGGYEQYF	TGCAGCGTTGAAGTTGGTACTAGCGGGGGCTACGAGCAGTACTTC
TRBV5-5	.	TRBD2	17	TRBJ2-1	CASRASGGLAGSNEQFF	TGTGCCAGCAGGGCATCAGGGGGACTAGCGGGGAGCAATGAGCAGTTCTTC
TRBV12-3/TRBV12-4	.	TRBD2	15	TRBJ2-7	CASSSDKVAGDEQYF	TGTGCCAGCAGTTCGGATAAAGTAGCGGGAGATGAGCAGTACTTC
TRBV12-3/TRBV12-4	few	.	13	TRBJ2-6	CASTPAGANVLTF	TGTGCCAGCACCCCAGCAGGGGCCAACGTCCTGACTTTC